This T cell receptor (beta chain) is from a study of T cells in Graves' hyperthyroidism and ophthalmopathy. In germline, CDR1 is DFQATT, CDR2 SNEGSKA (reference sequence). The CDR3 has 13 amino acids. V was trimmed by 6 bases and J by 1 base, leaving 7 bases between them. Thyroid ultrasound, orbital computed tomography, clinical symptoms, and serum thyroxine and TRAb underpinned diagnoses. Authors of the study amplified TCR beta CDR3 regions from RNA transcripts. RT-PCR in the first round (using the HTBI primer set) targeted the TCR CDR3. Using its own MiXCR run on the multiplex PCR reads, TCRdb lists one record per CDR3 protein. Here the sample spans around 240,000 distinct CDR3 sequences, about a sixth being singletons. Study-level results: In the blood, most expanded thyroid clonotypes above 0.001 appeared as well. Ophthalmopathy was told apart from stable hyperthyroidism by a 13 V-J model.

The table lists this clonotype with many counts. What it recognizes is unknown. The sample was blood. This TCR derives from a woman under 30 with Graves' ophthalmopathy. J is TRBJ2-6 and V is TRBV20-1; no firm D call. DNA of the CDR3: TGCAGTGCCCCACAGTCTGGGGCCAACGTCCTGACTTTC. It encodes CSAPQSGANVLTF.